This entry lists 27 T cell receptor beta chains sequenced from one sample in a study of blood T cell repertoires in COVID-19. Generated by immunoSEQ multiplex PCR, the TCRdb table keeps only in-frame clones and is missing some. The data show some 370,000 clones, over 80% seen once. Sequences were obtained from PBMCs or T cells enriched from blood (not recorded which). The receptors were sampled from a woman aged 45 to 65 who had recovered from COVID-19.

The gene calls are TRBV7-9 and TRBJ1-2; D not certain. Germline-derived CDR1 and CDR2 are SEHNR and FQNEAQ (reference sequence). Trimming took off 1 base at V and 4 bases at J, with 4 bases between the two ends. CDR3 length: 12 amino acids. The CDR3 is CASSLDSYGYTF. CDR3 DNA: TGTGCCAGCAGCTTAGACAGCTATGGCTACACCTTC. Combining the CDR3 with reference TRBV7-9 and TRBJ1-2 gives the whole variable domain DTGVSQNPRHKITKRGQNVTFRCDPISEHNRLYWYRQTLGQGPEFLTYFQNEAQLEKSRLLSDRFSAERPKGSFSTLEIQRTEQGDSAMYLCASSLDSYGYTFGSGTRLTVV.

V and J are TRBV7-2 and TRBJ1-5; possibly TRBD1 for D (5 bases). This CDR3 has 15 amino acids. Germline V gene sequence: CDR1 SGHTA, CDR2 FQGNSA. V was shortened by 5 bases and J by 2 bases, with 13 bases between the two germline ends. The CDR3 sequence is CASSDQTGGNQPQHF. As DNA, the CDR3 is TGTGCCAGCAGCGACCAAACAGGAGGCAATCAGCCCCAGCATTTT.

This clone has just a few counts. The chain recombines TRBV2 with TRBJ2-2; no firm D call. The CDR3 spans 15 residues. V lost 5 bases to trimming and J lost 7 bases, with 17 bases between them. CDR1 and CDR2 (germline): SNHLY, FYNNEI. DNA of the CDR3: TGTGCCAGCAGTAGCCGGGTCCCAGTTAACGGGGAGCTGTTTTTT. Its protein product is CASSSRVPVNGELFF.

This clone was recorded many times. J is TRBJ2-5 and V is TRBV4-2; 8 bases line up with TRBD1. Germline V gives CDR1 LGHNA, CDR2 YNFKEQ. This CDR3 is 15 amino acids long. The V and J ends lost 2 bases and 2 bases, in that order; junction bases with no gene match: 4. The CDR3 DNA follows: TGTGCCAGCAGCCAAACACAGGGGGTACAAGAGACCCAGTACTTC. Its translation: CASSQTQGVQETQYF.

CDR3 nucleotides: TGTGCCAGCAGCTTTACGGGTGGTGGCCAAAACATTCAGTACTTC. The encoded protein is CASSFTGGGQNIQYF. The chain is built from TRBV5-4 and TRBJ2-4; D uncertain. In germline, CDR1 is SGHNT, CDR2 YYREEE (reference sequence). The length of the CDR3 is 15 residues. The V gene lost 2 bases and the J gene lost 5 bases, with 14 bases spanning the gap.

The chain uses TRBV6-5 and TRBJ2-1; D might be TRBD1 (6 bases). There are 14 residues in the CDR3. Germline V gene lookup returns CDR1 MNHEY and CDR2 SVGAGI. Trimming took 8 bases from V and 5 from J, leaving 16 bases between them. The CDR3 spells CASHLAGVHNEQFF. The CDR3 DNA sequence: TGTGCCAGCCACTTAGCAGGGGTACACAATGAGCAGTTCTTC.

The rearrangement links TRBV11-3 to TRBJ2-5; 9 bases are shared with TRBD2. In germline, CDR1 is SGHNT, CDR2 YENEEA. The CDR3 loop spans 15 amino acids. V was pared by 2 bases and J by 2 bases, with 3 bases of the junction left unmatched. CDR3 loop: CASSLRLAAQETQYF. As DNA, the CDR3 is TGTGCCAGCAGCTTAAGACTAGCGGCACAAGAGACCCAGTACTTC.

The chain links TRBV5-1 to TRBJ2-2, with TRBD1 matching 7 bases. J lost 0 bases, V lost 4 bases, and 6 bases had no gene match. CDR1 SGHRS and CDR2 YFSETQ come from the germline V gene. This CDR3 comprises 16 residues. CDR3 nucleotide sequence: TGCGCCAGCAGCCCCGGACAGGCGGCGAACACCGGGGAGCTGTTTTTT. Amino acid sequence: CASSPGQAANTGELFF.

A remark on this clone: Because the CDR3's place on the DNA is in doubt, the DNA is left out and the CDR3 is given as listed by TCRdb. The V call is TRBV4-3, the J call TRBJ2-3; the table gives TRBD2 as D, unverified against the DNA. The germline CDR1 and CDR2 sequences are LGHNA and YSLEER. The CDR3 spans 16 amino acids, including both terminal residues. CDR3: CASSQVGAGITDTQCF.

The gene calls are TRBV3-1 (or the pseudogene TRBV3-2) and TRBJ1-4; a weak D match, TRBD1 (6 bases). Germline CDR1 LGHDT, CDR2 YNNKEL (reference sequence). Trimming took 4 bases from V and 5 from J, leaving 11 bases between them. The CDR3 contains 14 residues. Here the CDR3 DNA reads TGTGCCAGCAGCCTAGGGACAAGCAATGAAAAACTGTTTTTT. Encoded protein: CASSLGTSNEKLFF.

The V call is TRBV6-5, the J call TRBJ2-2; D gene unclear. Trimming pared 0 bases from V and 2 bases from J, leaving 7 bases between. CDR1 is MNHEY and CDR2 is SVGAGI in the germline V gene. This CDR3 is 15 amino acids long. CDR3 coding DNA: TGTGCCAGCAGTTACTCGAAACTCAACACCGGGGAGCTGTTTTTT. This encodes CASSYSKLNTGELFF.

This chain connects TRBV11-2 to TRBJ2-1, with D uncertain. Trimming took off 0 bases at V and 9 bases at J, with 18 bases between the two ends. The CDR3 is made up of 16 amino acids. CDR1 and CDR2 (germline): SGHAT, FQNNGV. The chain's CDR3 is CASSLEGGIPSAEQFF. The CDR3 region has the DNA TGTGCCAGCAGCTTAGAAGGCGGAATCCCCAGCGCTGAGCAGTTCTTC.

V gene TRBV2 combines with J gene TRBJ1-4, with 8 bases matching TRBD1. Germline trimming cut 7 bases from V and 5 bases from J; bases unmatched to any gene: 9. Per the germline V gene, CDR1 is SNHLY and CDR2 is FYNNEI. The CDR3 runs 15 residues. CDR3: CASITDRAVNEKLFF. The CDR3 DNA reads as TGTGCCAGCATCACGGACAGGGCGGTAAATGAAAAACTGTTTTTT.

V gene TRBV5-6 combines with J gene TRBJ1-2; possibly TRBD1 for D (5 bases). Trimming removed 3 bases at V and 5 bases at J, with 8 bases between. This CDR3 is 12 amino acids long. Germline assignment: CDR1 SGHDT and CDR2 YYEEEE. CDR3 DNA sequence: TGTGCCAGCAGCTCGACAGAATATGGCTACACCTTC. This gives the protein CASSSTEYGYTF.

The genes are TRBV7-8 and TRBJ1-5; 8 nucleotides align to TRBD1. Germline CDR1 SGHVS, CDR2 FQNEAQ. The junction had 10 bases not matched to a gene; V was cut back by 6 bases and J by 6 bases. CDR3 length: 15 amino acids. CDR3 in DNA: TGTGCCAGCAGGTTAACAGGGGGTATCAGTCAGCCCCAGCATTTT. Encoded protein: CASRLTGGISQPQHF.

The chain combines TRBV5-6 with TRBJ1-2; 7 bases fit TRBD1. Unmatched junction bases numbered 10, after V lost 6 bases and J lost 8 bases. Germline loops: CDR1 SGHDT, CDR2 YYEEEE. This CDR3 region has 13 residues. The CDR3 DNA sequence: TGTGCCAGCACACATAGGGGGCATCGGGGCTACACCTTC. Protein product: CASTHRGHRGYTF. The entire variable domain, with the rest obtained from reference TRBV5-6 and TRBJ1-2, is as follows: DAGVTQSPTHLIKTRGQQVTLRCSPKSGHDTVSWYQQALGQGPQFIFQYYEEEERQRGNFPDRFSGHQFPNYSSELNVNALLLGDSALYLCASTHRGHRGYTFGSGTRLTVV.

The chain links TRBV6-4 to TRBJ1-6, with TRBD1 as a possible D gene (5 bases). In germline, CDR1 is MRHNA, CDR2 SNTAGT. V dropped 3 bases and J dropped 7 bases, with 10 bases sitting between them. This CDR3 has 14 amino acids. This chain's CDR3 is CASSETAFNSPLHF. Written as DNA, the CDR3 is TGTGCCAGCAGTGAGACAGCCTTCAATTCACCCCTCCACTTT.

V gene TRBV5-5 combines with J gene TRBJ2-1; 11 bases are shared with TRBD2. This CDR3 is built from 18 residues. Germline V CDR1 and CDR2: SGHKS, YYEKEE (reference sequence). V lost 3 bases to trimming and J lost 0 bases; unmatched junction nucleotides: 8. The CDR3 loop reads CASSWTSGFFSSYNEQFF. In nucleotides, the CDR3 is TGTGCCAGCAGCTGGACTAGCGGGTTTTTTAGCTCCTACAATGAGCAGTTCTTC.

V and J are TRBV6-2 or TRBV6-3 and TRBJ1-2; 8 bases fit TRBD1. V trimming: 0 bases; J trimming: 7 bases; junction bases outside the gene matches: 4. CDR1 and CDR2 (germline): MNHEY, SVGEGT. This CDR3 spans 14 amino acids. The CDR3 DNA follows: TGTGCCAGCAGTTACTCGGCAGGGGGCCGTGGCTACACCTTC. It yields the protein CASSYSAGGRGYTF.

The chain couples TRBV19 to TRBJ2-5, with D possibly being TRBD1 (6 bases). CDR1 is LNHDA, CDR2 SQIVND, per germline (reference sequence). Trimming pared 6 bases from V and 5 bases from J, leaving 13 bases between. The CDR3 length is 13 residues. The CDR3: CASRTQGSETQYF. DNA of the CDR3: TGTGCCAGTAGGACACAGGGTAGTGAGACCCAGTACTTC.

The rearrangement links TRBV6-5 to TRBJ2-7, with 8 bases that match TRBD1. CDR3 length equals 16 residues. The junction had 11 bases not matched to a gene; V was cut back by 2 bases and J by 5 bases. Germline loops: CDR1 MNHEY, CDR2 SVGAGI. The CDR3 protein is CASSYASGGVIHEQYF. In DNA form, the CDR3 reads TGTGCCAGCAGTTACGCCTCAGGGGGCGTTATCCACGAGCAGTACTTC.

The table lists this clone with a count of one. This chain connects TRBV12-3 or TRBV12-4 to TRBJ2-7; no definite D call. The CDR3 sequence is 13 residues long. V was shortened by 1 base and J by 6 bases, with 10 bases between the two germline ends. Here the CDR3 DNA reads TGTGCCAGCAGTTTAGGGGCGCCGGCCGAGCAGTACTTC. This gives the protein CASSLGAPAEQYF.

The chain has TRBV7-9 and TRBJ2-5, with D possibly TRBD2 on 5 matching bases. CDR3 length equals 15 residues. From germline, CDR1 is SEHNR and CDR2 FQNEAQ (reference sequence). Trimming cost V 8 bases and J 5 bases, with 21 bases left between them. For the CDR3, the DNA is TGTGCCAGCCCCCCTGGTCAGGACTTGACGGAGACCCAGTACTTC. It specifies CASPPGQDLTETQYF.

The V gene is TRBV19, the J gene TRBJ1-1, with TRBD1 identical over 8 bases. This CDR3 comprises 16 residues. V dropped 3 bases and J dropped 3; count of bases not matched to a gene: 9. Looked up from germline, CDR1 is LNHDA and CDR2 is SQIVND (reference sequence). CDR3 region: CASSIRQGRIDTEAFF. The CDR3 DNA reads as TGTGCCAGTAGTATCCGACAGGGGCGAATCGACACTGAAGCTTTCTTT.

The chain couples TRBV11-3 to TRBJ1-1, with 8 bases that match TRBD1. Germline V gene sequence: CDR1 SGHNT, CDR2 YENEEA. The J segment lost 7 bases and the V segment lost 1 base, leaving 2 bases of the junction unmatched. CDR3 length: 13 amino acids. Here the CDR3 reads CASSLGGQDEAFF. CDR3 nucleotides: TGTGCCAGCAGCTTAGGGGGACAGGATGAAGCTTTCTTT.

This chain links TRBV5-6 with TRBJ1-6; possibly TRBD1 for D (5 bases). Germline V CDR1 and CDR2: SGHDT, YYEEEE. V was trimmed by 2 bases and J by 6 bases, leaving 9 bases between them. This CDR3 contains 14 residues. CDR3 loop: CASSFTGSNSPLHF. For the CDR3, the DNA is TGTGCCAGCAGCTTCACAGGCTCTAATTCACCCCTCCACTTT.

The chain is built from TRBV29-1 and TRBJ2-5; D possibly corresponds to TRBD2 (5 bases). The V gene's germline CDR1 is SQVTM and CDR2 ANQGSEA. Trimming took 6 bases from V and 5 from J, leaving 10 bases between them. The CDR3 covers 11 residues. The CDR3 reads CSVQPGETQYF. CDR3 coding DNA: TGCAGCGTACAGCCGGGGGAGACCCAGTACTTC.